Listed below are T cell receptor beta chains from one sample, sequenced in a study of shared clonotypes between healthy human individuals. Assay used: immunoSEQ multiplex PCR; TCRdb lists only in-frame clones, some missing. Among a few million clones listed, 85% to 95% were seen once. Sequencing was performed on naive CD4+ T cells from PBMCs. These receptors were taken from a man between 18 and 35 years old in good health. Some clones in this sample may be carry-over from other donors' samples. Each CDR3 is given with its conserved first and last residue. Fields, in order: D gene, V gene, clone size, J gene, CDR3 DNA, CDR3 protein. D genes are given only for firm matches. The listing skips clone size in some rows; elsewhere it reads once, few, many or a size class.

>NA|TRBV18|NA|TRBJ1-1
TGTGCCAGCTCACCACAAGGGTTCACTGAAGCTTTCTTT
CASSPQGFTEAFF
>NA|TRBV6-6|NA|TRBJ2-6
TGTGCCAGCAGTCCTTCCTCTGGGGCCAACGTCCTGACTTTC
CASSPSSGANVLTF
>NA|TRBV5-1|NA|TRBJ2-2
TGCGCCAGCAGCTTGAACAGTGGCACCGGGGAGCTGTTTTTT
CASSLNSGTGELFF
>NA|TRBV7-2|NA|TRBJ1-1
TGTGCCAGCAGCTTACAAGGGATGAACACTGAAGCTTTCTTT
CASSLQGMNTEAFF
>NA|TRBV27|NA|TRBJ1-1
TGTGCCAGCAGTTTAGTTGGGGCGTTGAACACTGAAGCTTTCTTT
CASSLVGALNTEAFF
>TRBD1|TRBV18|NA|TRBJ1-4
TGTGCCAGCTCACCAGACAGGGTGTGGGCTAATGAAAAACTGTTTTTT
CASSPDRVWANEKLFF
>TRBD2|TRBV11-1|NA|TRBJ2-1
TGTGCCAGCAGCTCCACGGGGGGGGGCCTTACCTCCTACAATGAGCAGTTCTTC
CASSSTGGGLTSYNEQFF
>NA|TRBV19|NA|TRBJ1-2
TGTGCCAGTAGTATCCAGGCAGGGTGGAGCTATGGCTACACCTTC
CASSIQAGWSYGYTF
>NA|TRBV30|few|TRBJ1-5
TGTGCCTGGAGTCCCCAGGGCAATCAGCCCCAGCATTTT
CAWSPQGNQPQHF
>NA|TRBV10-2|NA|TRBJ2-2
TGCGCCAGCAGTGTACCCCTGATCACCGGGGAGCTGTTTTTT
CASSVPLITGELFF
>NA|TRBV9|NA|TRBJ2-7
TGTGCCAGCAGCGTAGGATGGGACGGTTACGAGCAGTACTTC
CASSVGWDGYEQYF
>TRBD2|TRBV7-2|NA|TRBJ2-2
TGTGCCAGCAGCCCGCCGCCGGGACTAGGCGCAGTACCCGGGGAGCTGTTTTTT
CASSPPPGLGAVPGELFF
>NA|TRBV7-9|NA|TRBJ1-3
TGTGCCAGCAGCTGGGTGGGCTCTGGAAACACCATATATTTT
CASSWVGSGNTIYF
>TRBD2|TRBV28|NA|TRBJ2-1
TGTGCCAGCAGTTTATACCGGACTAGCCCGGGCAATGAGCAGTTCTTC
CASSLYRTSPGNEQFF
>TRBD2|TRBV5-1|NA|TRBJ2-1
TGCGCCAGCAGCTCGACGGGACTAGCGGGTATCCGCGGGGAGAATGAGCAGTTCTTC
CASSSTGLAGIRGENEQFF
>NA|TRBV5-1|NA|TRBJ1-5
TGCGCCAGCAGCTTGATCCCGGGTCAGCCCCAGCATTTT
CASSLIPGQPQHF
>TRBD1|TRBV5-1|NA|TRBJ2-7
TGCGCCAGCAGCGTAGGGACAGCATATTCCTACGAGCAGTACTTC
CASSVGTAYSYEQYF
>TRBD2|TRBV4-3|NA|TRBJ2-7
TGCGCCAGCAGCCAACCCCACGGGGGGGGCTACGAGCAGTACTTC
CASSQPHGGGYEQYF
>NA|TRBV14|once|TRBJ2-7
TGTGCCAGCAGCCAAGATCTGGGCCACTACGAGCAGTACTTC
CASSQDLGHYEQYF
>TRBD1|TRBV18|once|TRBJ2-7
TGTGCCAGCTCACCCTTCCAGGGGGCAGGTGACGAGCAGTACTTC
CASSPFQGAGDEQYF
>NA|TRBV18|few|TRBJ1-1
TGTGCCAGCTCACCGTGGGACACACCGAACACTGAAGCTTTCTTT
CASSPWDTPNTEAFF
>NA|TRBV9|NA|TRBJ1-1
TGTGCCAGCAGCGCCAGTAACACTGAAGCTTTCTTT
CASSASNTEAFF
>NA|TRBV28|NA|TRBJ2-2
TGTGCCAGCAGTTTCCAGGGAGAGGGCACCGGGGAGCTGTTTTTT
CASSFQGEGTGELFF
>NA|TRBV7-2|NA|TRBJ2-2
TGTGCCAGCAGCTATACAGGGTTAACGAACACCGGGGAGCTGTTTTTT
CASSYTGLTNTGELFF
>TRBD2|TRBV2|NA|TRBJ2-5
TGTGCCAGCAGCGGACTGTCTAGCGGGGGGAGCCAAGAGACCCAGTACTTC
CASSGLSSGGSQETQYF